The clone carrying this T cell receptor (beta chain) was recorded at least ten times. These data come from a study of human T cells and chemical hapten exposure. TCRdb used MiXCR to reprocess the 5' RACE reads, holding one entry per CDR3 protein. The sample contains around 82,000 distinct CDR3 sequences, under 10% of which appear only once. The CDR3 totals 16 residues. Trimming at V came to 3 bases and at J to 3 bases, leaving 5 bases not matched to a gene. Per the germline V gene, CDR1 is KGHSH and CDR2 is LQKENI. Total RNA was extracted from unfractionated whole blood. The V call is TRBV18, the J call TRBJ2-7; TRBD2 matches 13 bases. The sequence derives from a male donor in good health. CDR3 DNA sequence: TGTGCCAGCTCACCTCCGGGACTAGCGGGAAGCTACGAGCAGTACTTC. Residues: CASSPPGLAGSYEQYF.